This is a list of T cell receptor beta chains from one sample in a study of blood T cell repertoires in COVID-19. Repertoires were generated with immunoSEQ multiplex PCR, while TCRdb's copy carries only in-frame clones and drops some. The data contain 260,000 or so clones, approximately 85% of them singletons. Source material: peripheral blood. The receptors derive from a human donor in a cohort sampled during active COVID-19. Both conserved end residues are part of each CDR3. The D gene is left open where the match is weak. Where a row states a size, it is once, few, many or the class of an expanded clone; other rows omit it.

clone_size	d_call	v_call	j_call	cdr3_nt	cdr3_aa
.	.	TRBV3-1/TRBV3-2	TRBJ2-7	TGTGCCAGCAGTTCCGACAGCAATCGTTTCCACGAGCAGTACTTC	CASSSDSNRFHEQYF
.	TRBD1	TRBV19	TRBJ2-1	TGTGCCAGTAGTATGGACAGGGACGCCTACAATGAGCAGTTCTTC	CASSMDRDAYNEQFF
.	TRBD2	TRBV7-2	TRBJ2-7	TGTGCCAGCAGCTTAAGGCGGGGGGGCCTCTACGAGCAGTACTTC	CASSLRRGGLYEQYF
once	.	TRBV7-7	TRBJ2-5	TGTGCTAGCAACCCTGTATCCCAAGCCCAAGAGACCCAGTACTTC	CASNPVSQAQETQYF
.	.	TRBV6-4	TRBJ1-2	TGTGCCAGCAGTGACTCTGCGGACAGCCACTATGGCTACACCTTC	CASSDSADSHYGYTF
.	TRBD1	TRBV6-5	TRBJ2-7	TGTGCCAGCAGCCGGGACAGGGCCTACGAGCAGTACTTC	CASSRDRAYEQYF
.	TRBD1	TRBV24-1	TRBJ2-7	TGTGCCACCAGTGATTTGCCGGGACAGCTCTTCTTC	CATSDLPGQLFF
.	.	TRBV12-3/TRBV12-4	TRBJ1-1	TGTGCCAGCAGTTTACCGGTTTACACTGAAGCTTTCTTT	CASSLPVYTEAFF
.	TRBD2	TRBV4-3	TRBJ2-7	TGCGCCAGCAGCCAAGTCTGGGGGGGATCCTACGAGCAGTACTTC	CASSQVWGGSYEQYF
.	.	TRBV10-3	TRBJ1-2	TGTGCCATCCAAGATCTGAGTTATGGCTACACCTTC	CAIQDLSYGYTF